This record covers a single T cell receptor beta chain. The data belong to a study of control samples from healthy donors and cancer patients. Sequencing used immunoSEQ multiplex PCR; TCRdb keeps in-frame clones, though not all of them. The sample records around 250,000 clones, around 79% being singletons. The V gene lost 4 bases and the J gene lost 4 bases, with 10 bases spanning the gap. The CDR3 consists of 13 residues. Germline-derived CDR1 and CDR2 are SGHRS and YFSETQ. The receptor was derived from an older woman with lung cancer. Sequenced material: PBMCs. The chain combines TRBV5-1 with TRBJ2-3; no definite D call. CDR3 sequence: CASSPGPSDTQYF. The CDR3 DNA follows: TGCGCCAGCAGCCCAGGACCATCAGATACGCAGTATTTT.